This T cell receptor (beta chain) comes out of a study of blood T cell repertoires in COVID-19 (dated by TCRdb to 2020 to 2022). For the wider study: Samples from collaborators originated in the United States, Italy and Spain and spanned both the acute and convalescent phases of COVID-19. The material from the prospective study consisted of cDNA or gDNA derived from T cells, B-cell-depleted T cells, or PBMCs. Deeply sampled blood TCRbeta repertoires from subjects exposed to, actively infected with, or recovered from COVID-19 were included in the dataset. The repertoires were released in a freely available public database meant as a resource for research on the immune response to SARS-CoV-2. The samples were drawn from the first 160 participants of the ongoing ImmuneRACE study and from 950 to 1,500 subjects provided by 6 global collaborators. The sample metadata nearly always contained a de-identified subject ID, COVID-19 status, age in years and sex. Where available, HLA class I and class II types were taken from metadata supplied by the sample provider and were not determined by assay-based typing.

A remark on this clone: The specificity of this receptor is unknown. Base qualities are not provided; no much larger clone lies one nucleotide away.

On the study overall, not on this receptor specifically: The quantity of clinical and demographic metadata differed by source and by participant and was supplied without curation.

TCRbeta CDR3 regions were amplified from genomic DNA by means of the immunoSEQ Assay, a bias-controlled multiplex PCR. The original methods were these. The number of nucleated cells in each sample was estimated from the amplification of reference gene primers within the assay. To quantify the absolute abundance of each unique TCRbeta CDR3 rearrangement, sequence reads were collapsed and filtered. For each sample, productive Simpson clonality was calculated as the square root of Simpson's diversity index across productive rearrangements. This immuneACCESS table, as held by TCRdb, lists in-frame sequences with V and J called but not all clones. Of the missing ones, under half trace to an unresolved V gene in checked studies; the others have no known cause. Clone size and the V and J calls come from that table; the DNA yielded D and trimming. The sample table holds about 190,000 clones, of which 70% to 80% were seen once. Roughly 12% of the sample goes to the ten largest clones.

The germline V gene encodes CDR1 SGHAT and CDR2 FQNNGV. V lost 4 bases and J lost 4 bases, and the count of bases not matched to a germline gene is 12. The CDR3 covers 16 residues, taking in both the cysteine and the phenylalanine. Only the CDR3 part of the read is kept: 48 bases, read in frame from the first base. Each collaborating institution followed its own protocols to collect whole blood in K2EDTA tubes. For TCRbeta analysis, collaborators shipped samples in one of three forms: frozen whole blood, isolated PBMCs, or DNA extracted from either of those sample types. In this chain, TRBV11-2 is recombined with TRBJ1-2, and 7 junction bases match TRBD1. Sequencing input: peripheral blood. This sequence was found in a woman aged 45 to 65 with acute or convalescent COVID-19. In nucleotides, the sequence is TGTGCCAGCAGCTCCATCGACAGGGAAACCGGCTATGGCTACACCTTC. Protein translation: CASSSIDRETGYGYTF.